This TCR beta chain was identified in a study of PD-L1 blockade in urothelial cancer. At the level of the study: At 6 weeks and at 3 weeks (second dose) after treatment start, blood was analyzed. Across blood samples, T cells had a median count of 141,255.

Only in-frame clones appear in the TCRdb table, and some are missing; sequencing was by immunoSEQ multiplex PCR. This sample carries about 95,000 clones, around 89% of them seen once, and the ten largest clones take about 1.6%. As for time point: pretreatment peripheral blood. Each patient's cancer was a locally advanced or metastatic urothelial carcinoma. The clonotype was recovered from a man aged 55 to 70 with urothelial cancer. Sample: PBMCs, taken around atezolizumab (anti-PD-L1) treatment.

The DNA for the CDR3 is TGTGCCAGCAGTTACCGCAGGGCGTTCGGCTACGAGCAGTACTTC. As protein: CASSYRRAFGYEQYF. The V gene is TRBV6-5, the J gene TRBJ2-7, with D possibly TRBD1 on 5 matching bases. CDR3 length: 15 residues. V lost 2 bases to trimming and J lost 3 bases, with 14 bases between them. Germline V CDR1 and CDR2: MNHEY, SVGAGI.